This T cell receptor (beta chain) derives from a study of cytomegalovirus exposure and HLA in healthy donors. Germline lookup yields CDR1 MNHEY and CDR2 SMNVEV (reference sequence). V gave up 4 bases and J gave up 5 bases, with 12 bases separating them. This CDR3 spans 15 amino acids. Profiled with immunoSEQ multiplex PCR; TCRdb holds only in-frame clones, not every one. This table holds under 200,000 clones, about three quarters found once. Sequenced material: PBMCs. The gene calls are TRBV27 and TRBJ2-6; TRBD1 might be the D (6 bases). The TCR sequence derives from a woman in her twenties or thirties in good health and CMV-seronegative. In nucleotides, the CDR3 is TGTGCCAGCAGTTCAACAGGGATTTGGGCCAACGTCCTGACTTTC. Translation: CASSSTGIWANVLTF. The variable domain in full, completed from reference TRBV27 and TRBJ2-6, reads EAQVTQNPRYLITVTGKKLTVTCSQNMNHEYMSWYRQDPGLGLRQIYYSMNVEVTDKGDVPEGYKVSRKEKRNFPLILESPSPNQTSLYFCASSSTGIWANVLTFGAGSRLTVL.